This TCR beta chain comes out of a study of spatial heterogeneity in lung cancer. About the study: The study consistently detected more beta-chain than alpha-chain sequences.

TCRdb recomputed calls from the 5' RACE reads with MiXCR, one row per CDR3 protein. The repertoire holds under 900 distinct CDR3 sequences, with around 15% as singletons. This clonotype appeared a few times. This beta chain appears as a stray read in a library generated for alpha chains; its size is not informative. Time point noted: sample taken at primary tumor resection. Whole RNA obtained from tumor, nontumor lung or frozen PBMC underwent sequencing without sorting. The specimen comprised PBMCs, sampled at surgery. The clonotype was recovered from a male donor with early-stage non-small cell lung cancer.

In DNA, the CDR3 is TGCGCCAGCAGCCCCGGGGTCCTTGTCCCGAATGAGCAGTTCTTC. The encoded protein is CASSPGVLVPNEQFF. The V and J genes are TRBV4-3 and TRBJ2-1; TRBD2 is a possible D gene (5 bases). The germline gives CDR1 LGHNA, CDR2 YSLEER. The CDR3 is made up of 15 amino acids. Trimming left V 4 bases short and J 7 bases short, with 17 bases between.